A selection of T cell receptor beta chains follows, all from one sample in a study of blood T cell repertoires in COVID-19. Only in-frame clones appear in the TCRdb table, and some are missing; sequencing was by immunoSEQ multiplex PCR. The table has tens of thousands of clones, 80% to 90% seen once. The sequenced material came from peripheral blood. The receptors here all came from a man aged 50 to 60 with active COVID-19. Both conserved end residues are part of each CDR3. Fields, in order: D gene, V gene, J gene, clone size, CDR3 protein, CDR3 DNA. The D gene is left open where the match is weak. For some rows the clone size is stated as once, few or many, or as a class when expanded; others skip it.

d_gene: .
v_gene: TRBV5-4
j_gene: TRBJ1-2
abundance: .
CDR3aa: CASSTTGSYGYTF
CDR3nt: TGTGCCAGCAGTACCACAGGGAGCTATGGCTACACCTTC

d_gene: .
v_gene: TRBV18
j_gene: TRBJ2-6
abundance: .
CDR3aa: CASSPPGLGANVLTF
CDR3nt: TGTGCCAGCTCACCACCCGGGTTAGGGGCCAACGTCCTGACTTTC

d_gene: .
v_gene: TRBV5-1
j_gene: TRBJ1-3
abundance: .
CDR3aa: CASSLDGLSGNTIYF
CDR3nt: TGCGCCAGCAGCCTCGACGGACTCTCTGGAAACACCATATATTTT

d_gene: TRBD1
v_gene: TRBV7-2
j_gene: TRBJ1-2
abundance: once
CDR3aa: CASSLMAGGNYGYTF
CDR3nt: TGTGCCAGCAGCTTAATGGCAGGGGGAAACTATGGCTACACCTTC

d_gene: TRBD2
v_gene: TRBV6-4
j_gene: TRBJ2-3
abundance: .
CDR3aa: CASSESAGDGTDTQYF
CDR3nt: TGTGCCAGCAGTGAGTCAGCGGGAGATGGGACAGATACGCAGTATTTT

d_gene: TRBD1
v_gene: TRBV9
j_gene: TRBJ2-3
abundance: .
CDR3aa: CASSVGGQGIDTQYF
CDR3nt: TGTGCCAGCAGCGTAGGGGGACAGGGGATAGATACGCAGTATTTT

d_gene: TRBD1
v_gene: TRBV7-9
j_gene: TRBJ1-1
abundance: .
CDR3aa: CASSPTGVNTEAFF
CDR3nt: TGTGCCAGCAGCCCTACAGGGGTCAACACTGAAGCTTTCTTT

d_gene: .
v_gene: TRBV14
j_gene: TRBJ2-3
abundance: .
CDR3aa: CASSQDRATGTDTQYF
CDR3nt: TGTGCCAGCAGCCAAGATCGGGCCACAGGGACAGATACGCAGTATTTT

d_gene: .
v_gene: TRBV4-2
j_gene: TRBJ2-4
abundance: .
CDR3aa: CASSQEEESLAKNIQYF
CDR3nt: TGTGCCAGCAGCCAAGAGGAGGAGTCCTTAGCCAAAAACATTCAGTACTTC

d_gene: TRBD1
v_gene: TRBV7-9
j_gene: TRBJ2-2
abundance: .
CDR3aa: CASSTRGGTENTGELFF
CDR3nt: TGTGCCAGCAGCACCAGAGGTGGGACAGAGAACACCGGGGAGCTGTTTTTT

d_gene: TRBD1
v_gene: TRBV7-2
j_gene: TRBJ1-1
abundance: .
CDR3aa: CASSFTGVSTEAFF
CDR3nt: TGTGCCAGCAGCTTTACAGGGGTCTCCACTGAAGCTTTCTTT

d_gene: .
v_gene: TRBV19
j_gene: TRBJ2-3
abundance: .
CDR3aa: CASSIPGSVDTQYF
CDR3nt: TGTGCCAGTAGTATACCAGGGTCTGTAGATACGCAGTATTTT

d_gene: TRBD2
v_gene: TRBV7-2
j_gene: TRBJ2-3
abundance: .
CDR3aa: CASSRDYSSTDTQYF
CDR3nt: TGTGCCAGCAGCCGGGACTACTCTAGCACAGATACGCAGTATTTT

d_gene: .
v_gene: TRBV15
j_gene: TRBJ2-6
abundance: .
CDR3aa: CATSRDARSSGANVLTF
CDR3nt: TGTGCCACCAGCAGAGATGCGAGATCCTCTGGGGCCAACGTCCTGACTTTC

d_gene: .
v_gene: TRBV5-4
j_gene: TRBJ2-6
abundance: .
CDR3aa: CASSSPGSGANVLTF
CDR3nt: TGTGCCAGCAGCTCCCCCGGGTCTGGGGCCAACGTCCTGACTTTC

d_gene: TRBD1
v_gene: TRBV6-4
j_gene: TRBJ2-3
abundance: once
CDR3aa: CASSDRPGQGLTDTQYF
CDR3nt: TGTGCCAGCAGTGATCGTCCCGGACAGGGCCTCACGGATACGCAGTATTTT

d_gene: TRBD2
v_gene: TRBV30
j_gene: TRBJ2-5
abundance: once
CDR3aa: CAWSPGTSGKETQYF
CDR3nt: TGTGCCTGGAGCCCCGGGACTAGCGGGAAAGAGACCCAGTACTTC

d_gene: TRBD1
v_gene: TRBV27
j_gene: TRBJ2-7
abundance: .
CDR3aa: CASSLFAQGDGQYF
CDR3nt: TGTGCCAGCAGTTTATTCGCACAGGGGGACGGGCAGTACTTC

d_gene: TRBD1
v_gene: TRBV28
j_gene: TRBJ1-5
abundance: .
CDR3aa: CASSSGDRGPYQPQHF
CDR3nt: TGTGCCAGCAGTTCGGGGGACAGGGGACCCTATCAGCCCCAGCATTTT

d_gene: TRBD1
v_gene: TRBV28
j_gene: TRBJ2-7
abundance: .
CDR3aa: CASSSGQGLYEQYF
CDR3nt: TGTGCCAGCAGTTCCGGACAGGGACTTTACGAGCAGTACTTC

d_gene: .
v_gene: TRBV29-1
j_gene: TRBJ1-2
abundance: .
CDR3aa: CSVEQNYGYTF
CDR3nt: TGCAGCGTTGAACAAAACTATGGCTACACCTTC

d_gene: .
v_gene: TRBV4-2
j_gene: TRBJ2-5
abundance: few
CDR3aa: CASSQFSAGETQYF
CDR3nt: TGTGCCAGCAGCCAATTTAGCGCGGGGGAGACCCAGTACTTC

d_gene: .
v_gene: TRBV7-3
j_gene: TRBJ1-2
abundance: medium-sized
CDR3aa: CASSLTAGYGYTF
CDR3nt: TGTGCCAGCAGCTTAACAGCAGGCTATGGCTACACCTTC

d_gene: TRBD1
v_gene: TRBV6-1
j_gene: TRBJ2-1
abundance: .
CDR3aa: CASSESMRQGYNEQFF
CDR3nt: TGTGCCAGCAGTGAATCCATGAGACAGGGCTACAATGAGCAGTTCTTC

d_gene: .
v_gene: TRBV28
j_gene: TRBJ1-1
abundance: .
CDR3aa: CRSATGNTEAFF
CDR3nt: TGCCGCTCCGCAACGGGGAACACTGAAGCTTTCTTT

d_gene: .
v_gene: TRBV28
j_gene: TRBJ1-5
abundance: .
CDR3aa: CATCADSNQPQHF
CDR3nt: TGTGCCACTTGCGCCGATAGCAATCAGCCCCAGCATTTT

d_gene: .
v_gene: TRBV27
j_gene: TRBJ1-5
abundance: medium-sized
CDR3aa: CASSLDSPNQPQHF
CDR3nt: TGTGCCAGCAGTCTTGACAGTCCCAATCAGCCCCAGCATTTT

d_gene: .
v_gene: TRBV6-4
j_gene: TRBJ2-1
abundance: .
CDR3aa: CASSDSSGSYNEQFF
CDR3nt: TGTGCCAGCAGTGACTCTAGCGGCTCCTACAATGAGCAGTTCTTC

d_gene: TRBD2
v_gene: TRBV19
j_gene: TRBJ2-1
abundance: .
CDR3aa: CASQHYSGGSSYNEQFF
CDR3nt: TGTGCCAGCCAACACTATAGCGGGGGGAGCTCCTACAATGAGCAGTTCTTC

d_gene: TRBD1
v_gene: TRBV6-5
j_gene: TRBJ2-2
abundance: .
CDR3aa: CASRGDSSAGELFF
CDR3nt: TGTGCCAGCAGGGGGGACAGTTCGGCCGGGGAGCTGTTTTTT

d_gene: TRBD2
v_gene: TRBV25-1
j_gene: TRBJ2-3
abundance: .
CDR3aa: CASSPFAGRGNTQYF
CDR3nt: TGTGCCAGCAGTCCGTTCGCGGGGAGGGGCAATACGCAGTATTTT

d_gene: .
v_gene: TRBV15
j_gene: TRBJ2-1
abundance: .
CDR3aa: CATSRGVGANEQFF
CDR3nt: TGTGCCACCAGCAGAGGGGTAGGGGCCAATGAGCAGTTCTTC

d_gene: .
v_gene: TRBV2
j_gene: TRBJ2-5
abundance: .
CDR3aa: CASSPSRETQYF
CDR3nt: TGTGCCAGCAGCCCCTCCCGAGAGACCCAGTACTTC

d_gene: TRBD1
v_gene: TRBV7-2
j_gene: TRBJ1-2
abundance: .
CDR3aa: CASSLGQGFFGYTF
CDR3nt: TGTGCCAGCAGCTTAGGACAGGGATTCTTTGGCTACACCTTC

d_gene: .
v_gene: TRBV10-2
j_gene: TRBJ2-3
abundance: .
CDR3aa: CASSDPGSGADTQYF
CDR3nt: TGCGCCAGCAGTGACCCCGGTAGTGGTGCAGATACGCAGTATTTT

d_gene: .
v_gene: TRBV2
j_gene: TRBJ2-7
abundance: .
CDR3aa: CASSGNSAGTKYEQYF
CDR3nt: TGTGCCAGCAGCGGTAATAGCGCGGGCACTAAGTACGAGCAGTACTTC

d_gene: .
v_gene: TRBV2
j_gene: TRBJ2-3
abundance: .
CDR3aa: CASTPEDAQYF
CDR3nt: TGTGCCAGCACCCCAGAGGATGCGCAGTATTTT

d_gene: TRBD1
v_gene: TRBV27
j_gene: TRBJ1-5
abundance: once
CDR3aa: CASRGQGEGGNQPQHF
CDR3nt: TGTGCCAGCAGAGGACAGGGGGAAGGGGGCAATCAGCCCCAGCATTTT

d_gene: TRBD1
v_gene: TRBV28
j_gene: TRBJ2-7
abundance: .
CDR3aa: CASSVGTGDSYEQYF
CDR3nt: TGTGCCAGCAGCGTTGGGACAGGAGATTCCTACGAGCAGTACTTC

d_gene: TRBD1
v_gene: TRBV29-1
j_gene: TRBJ1-1
abundance: .
CDR3aa: CSVQGQGARDEAFF
CDR3nt: TGCAGCGTCCAGGGACAGGGGGCGAGGGATGAAGCTTTCTTT

d_gene: TRBD2
v_gene: TRBV30
j_gene: TRBJ2-7
abundance: .
CDR3aa: CAWGLAGVSEQYF
CDR3nt: TGTGCCTGGGGACTAGCGGGAGTATCCGAGCAGTACTTC

d_gene: .
v_gene: TRBV19
j_gene: TRBJ2-1
abundance: once
CDR3aa: CASSIGPGLNEQFF
CDR3nt: TGTGCCAGTAGTATAGGCCCAGGACTCAATGAGCAGTTCTTC

d_gene: .
v_gene: TRBV2
j_gene: TRBJ1-2
abundance: .
CDR3aa: CASSLRGGQSYGYTF
CDR3nt: TGTGCCAGCAGCCTACGGGGGGGGCAGAGCTATGGCTACACCTTC

d_gene: TRBD1
v_gene: TRBV7-2
j_gene: TRBJ1-6
abundance: .
CDR3aa: CASSDRANSPLHF
CDR3nt: TGTGCCAGCAGTGACAGGGCAAATTCACCCCTCCACTTT

d_gene: .
v_gene: TRBV24-1
j_gene: TRBJ2-3
abundance: .
CDR3aa: CATERRDGPTDTQYF
CDR3nt: TGTGCCACCGAACGGAGGGACGGCCCCACAGATACGCAGTATTTT

d_gene: TRBD1
v_gene: TRBV29-1
j_gene: TRBJ1-4
abundance: .
CDR3aa: CSVVTGATNEKLFF
CDR3nt: TGCAGCGTTGTAACAGGGGCAACTAATGAAAAACTGTTTTTT